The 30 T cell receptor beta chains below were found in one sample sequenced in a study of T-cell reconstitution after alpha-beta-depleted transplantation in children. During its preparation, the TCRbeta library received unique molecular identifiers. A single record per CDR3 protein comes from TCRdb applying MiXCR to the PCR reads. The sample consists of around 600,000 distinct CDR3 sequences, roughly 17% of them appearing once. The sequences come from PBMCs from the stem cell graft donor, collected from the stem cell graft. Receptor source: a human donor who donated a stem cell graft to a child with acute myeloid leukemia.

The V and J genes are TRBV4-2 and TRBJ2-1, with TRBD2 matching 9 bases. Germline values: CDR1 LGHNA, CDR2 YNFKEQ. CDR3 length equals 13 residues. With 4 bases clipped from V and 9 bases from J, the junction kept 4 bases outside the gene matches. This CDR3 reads CASSPPGLAEQFF. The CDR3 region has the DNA TGTGCCAGCAGCCCCCCGGGACTAGCTGAGCAGTTCTTC.

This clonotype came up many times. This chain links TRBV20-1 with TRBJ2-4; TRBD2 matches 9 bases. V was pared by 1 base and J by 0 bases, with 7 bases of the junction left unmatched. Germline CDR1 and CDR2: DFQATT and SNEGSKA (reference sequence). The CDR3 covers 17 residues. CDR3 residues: CSARVAGARGAKNIQYF. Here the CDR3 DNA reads TGCAGTGCTAGAGTAGCGGGGGCGCGAGGAGCCAAAAACATTCAGTACTTC.

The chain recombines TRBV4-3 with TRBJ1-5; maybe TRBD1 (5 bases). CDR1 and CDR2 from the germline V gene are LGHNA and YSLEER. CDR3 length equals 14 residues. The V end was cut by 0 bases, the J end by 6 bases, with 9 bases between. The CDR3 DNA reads TGCGCCAGCAGCCAAGATGGGGCTGGTCAGCCCCAGCATTTT. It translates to CASSQDGAGQPQHF.

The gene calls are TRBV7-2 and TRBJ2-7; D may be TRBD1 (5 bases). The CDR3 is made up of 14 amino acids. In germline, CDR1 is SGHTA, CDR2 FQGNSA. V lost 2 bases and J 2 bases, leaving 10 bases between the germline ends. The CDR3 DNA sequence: TGTGCCAGCAGCTTAAAGGACAACCCCTACGAGCAGTACTTC. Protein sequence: CASSLKDNPYEQYF. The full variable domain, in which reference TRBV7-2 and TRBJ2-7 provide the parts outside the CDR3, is GAGVSQSPSNKVTEKGKDVELRCDPISGHTALYWYRQSLGQGLEFLIYFQGNSAPDKSGLPSDRFSAERTGGSVSTLTIQRTQQEDSAVYLCASSLKDNPYEQYFGPGTRLTVT.

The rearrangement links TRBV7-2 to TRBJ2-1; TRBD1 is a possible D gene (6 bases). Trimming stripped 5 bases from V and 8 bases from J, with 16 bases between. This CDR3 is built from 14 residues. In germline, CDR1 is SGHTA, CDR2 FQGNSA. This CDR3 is CASSHQQGRDEQFF. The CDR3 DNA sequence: TGTGCCAGCAGCCATCAACAGGGTCGGGATGAGCAGTTCTTC. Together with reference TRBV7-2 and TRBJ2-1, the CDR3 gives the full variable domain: GAGVSQSPSNKVTEKGKDVELRCDPISGHTALYWYRQSLGQGLEFLIYFQGNSAPDKSGLPSDRFSAERTGGSVSTLTIQRTQQEDSAVYLCASSHQQGRDEQFFGPGTRLTVL.

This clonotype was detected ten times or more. CDR3 coding DNA: TGCAGTGCCGGAATAACAGGGGGGAACAACGAGCAGTACTTC. This translates into CSAGITGGNNEQYF. V and J are TRBV20-1 and TRBJ2-7, with 8 bases aligning to TRBD1. Germline lookup yields CDR1 DFQATT and CDR2 SNEGSKA (reference sequence). This CDR3 has 14 residues. Losses at the gene ends were 6 bases for V and 5 bases for J; bases not matched to a gene: 12.

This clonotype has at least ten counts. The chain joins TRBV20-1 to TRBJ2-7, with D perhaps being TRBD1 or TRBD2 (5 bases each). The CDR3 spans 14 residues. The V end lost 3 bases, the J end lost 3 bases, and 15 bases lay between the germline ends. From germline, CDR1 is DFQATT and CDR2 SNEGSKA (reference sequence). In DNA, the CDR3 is TGCAGTGCTAGCACCGGGACCAGGGACTACGAGCAGTACGTC. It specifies CSASTGTRDYEQYV.

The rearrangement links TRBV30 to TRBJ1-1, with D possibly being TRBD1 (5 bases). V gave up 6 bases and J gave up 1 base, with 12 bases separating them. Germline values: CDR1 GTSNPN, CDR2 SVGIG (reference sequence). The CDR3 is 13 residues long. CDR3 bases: TGTGCCTGCTGGACCCAGGGGAACACTGAAGCTTTCTTT. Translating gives CACWTQGNTEAFF.

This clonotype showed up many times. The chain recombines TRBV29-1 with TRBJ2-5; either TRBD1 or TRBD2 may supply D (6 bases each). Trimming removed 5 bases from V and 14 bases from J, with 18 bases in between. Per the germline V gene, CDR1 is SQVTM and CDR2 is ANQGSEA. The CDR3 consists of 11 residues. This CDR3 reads CSVLHGGPFYF. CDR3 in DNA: TGCAGCGTTCTCCACGGGGGCCCGTTTTACTTC.

The CDR3: CASSSEAGRRGTEAFF. The CDR3 nucleotides read TGTGCCAGCAGCTCCGAAGCCGGTCGACGTGGCACTGAAGCTTTCTTT. The chain employs TRBV7-2 and TRBJ1-1; D gene ambiguous. Looked up from germline, CDR1 is SGHTA and CDR2 is FQGNSA. The V and J ends lost 4 bases and 4 bases respectively, with 19 bases between them. The CDR3 totals 16 residues.

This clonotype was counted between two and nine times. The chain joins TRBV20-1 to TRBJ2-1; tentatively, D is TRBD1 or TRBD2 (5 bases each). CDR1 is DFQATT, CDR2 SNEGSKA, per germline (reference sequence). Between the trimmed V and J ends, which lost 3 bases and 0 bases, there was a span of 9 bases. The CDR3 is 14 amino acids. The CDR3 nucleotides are TGCAGTGCTAGCGGGGCTAGCTCCTACAATGAGCAGTTCTTC. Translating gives CSASGASSYNEQFF.

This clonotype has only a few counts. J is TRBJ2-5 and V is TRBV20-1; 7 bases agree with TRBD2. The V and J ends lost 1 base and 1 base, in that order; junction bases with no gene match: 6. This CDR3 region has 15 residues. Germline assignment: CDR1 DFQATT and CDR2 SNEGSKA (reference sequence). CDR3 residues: CSARVGGGVQETQYF. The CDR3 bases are TGCAGTGCTAGAGTTGGGGGGGGAGTCCAAGAGACCCAGTACTTC.

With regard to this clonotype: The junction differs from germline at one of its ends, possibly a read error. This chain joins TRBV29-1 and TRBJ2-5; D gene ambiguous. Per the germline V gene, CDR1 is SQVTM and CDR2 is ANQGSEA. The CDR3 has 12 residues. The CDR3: CSVEGRWRTQYF. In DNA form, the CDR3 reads TGCAGCGTGGAAGGACGGTGGAGGACCCAGTACTTC.

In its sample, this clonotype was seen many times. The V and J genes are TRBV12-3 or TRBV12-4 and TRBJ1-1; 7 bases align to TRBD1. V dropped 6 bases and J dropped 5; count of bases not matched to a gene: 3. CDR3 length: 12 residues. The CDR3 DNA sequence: TGTGCCAGCAGCAAACAGGGGACTGAAGCTTTCTTT. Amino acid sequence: CASSKQGTEAFF.

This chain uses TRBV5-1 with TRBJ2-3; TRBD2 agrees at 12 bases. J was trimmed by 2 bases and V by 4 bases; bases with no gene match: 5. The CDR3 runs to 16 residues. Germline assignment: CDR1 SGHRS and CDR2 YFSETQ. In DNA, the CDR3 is TGCGCCAGCAGCACAGGACTAGCGGGGCTCACAGATACGCAGTATTTT. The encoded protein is CASSTGLAGLTDTQYF.

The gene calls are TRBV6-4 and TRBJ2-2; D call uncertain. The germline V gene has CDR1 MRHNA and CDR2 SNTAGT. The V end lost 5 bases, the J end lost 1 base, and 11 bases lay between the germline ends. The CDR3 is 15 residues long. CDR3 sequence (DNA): TGTGCCAGCAGTCAGTTTCCCCTGAACACCGGGGAGCTGTTTTTT. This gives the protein CASSQFPLNTGELFF.

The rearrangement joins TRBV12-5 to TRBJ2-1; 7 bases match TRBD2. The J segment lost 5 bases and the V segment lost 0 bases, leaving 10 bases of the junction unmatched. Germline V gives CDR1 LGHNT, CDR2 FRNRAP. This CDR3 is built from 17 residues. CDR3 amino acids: CASGLVRLPAGDNEQFF. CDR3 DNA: TGTGCTAGTGGTTTGGTACGTCTCCCCGCGGGGGACAATGAGCAGTTCTTC.

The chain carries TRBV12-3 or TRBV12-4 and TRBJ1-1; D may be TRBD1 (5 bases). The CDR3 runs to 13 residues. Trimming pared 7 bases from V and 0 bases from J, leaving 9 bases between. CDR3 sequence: CASTRQLNTEAFF. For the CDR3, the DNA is TGTGCCAGCACCCGACAGCTGAACACTGAAGCTTTCTTT.

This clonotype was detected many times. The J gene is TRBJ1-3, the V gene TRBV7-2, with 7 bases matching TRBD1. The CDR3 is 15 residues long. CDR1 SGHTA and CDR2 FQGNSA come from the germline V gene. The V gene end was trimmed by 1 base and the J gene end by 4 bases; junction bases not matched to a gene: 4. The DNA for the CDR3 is TGTGCCAGCAGCTTAGAGGGGGCGTCCGGAAACACCATATATTTT. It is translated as CASSLEGASGNTIYF.

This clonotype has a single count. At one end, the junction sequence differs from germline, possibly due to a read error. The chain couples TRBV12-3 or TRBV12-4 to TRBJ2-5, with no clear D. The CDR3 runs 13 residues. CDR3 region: CASSLAVQETQNF. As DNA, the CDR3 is TGTGCCAGCAGTTTGGCAGTTCAAGAGACCCAGAACTTC.

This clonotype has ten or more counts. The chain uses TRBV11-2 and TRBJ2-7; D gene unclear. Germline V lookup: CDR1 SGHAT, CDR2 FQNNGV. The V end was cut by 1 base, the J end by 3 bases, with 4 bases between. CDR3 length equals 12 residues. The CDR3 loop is CASSLGVYEQYV. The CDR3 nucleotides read TGTGCCAGCAGCTTAGGGGTCTACGAGCAGTACGTC.

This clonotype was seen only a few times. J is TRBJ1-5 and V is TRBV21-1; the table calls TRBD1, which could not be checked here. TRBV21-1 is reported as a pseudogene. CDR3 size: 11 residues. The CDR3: CASSKQGYQHF. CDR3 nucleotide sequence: TGTGCCAGCAGCAAACAGGGCTACCAGCATTTT.

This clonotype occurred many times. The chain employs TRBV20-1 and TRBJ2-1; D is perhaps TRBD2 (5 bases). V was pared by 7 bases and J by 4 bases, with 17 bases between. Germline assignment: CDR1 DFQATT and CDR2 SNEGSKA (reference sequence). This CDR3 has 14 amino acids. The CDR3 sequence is CSGSGGVGYNEQFF. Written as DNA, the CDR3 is TGCAGTGGAAGCGGAGGTGTAGGTTACAATGAGCAGTTCTTC.

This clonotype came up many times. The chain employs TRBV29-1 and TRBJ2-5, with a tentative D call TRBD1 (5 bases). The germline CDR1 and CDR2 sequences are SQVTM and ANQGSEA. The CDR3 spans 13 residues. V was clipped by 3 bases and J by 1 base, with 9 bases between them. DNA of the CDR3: TGCAGCGTTGATTACGACAGCCAAGAGACCCAGTACTTC. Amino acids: CSVDYDSQETQYF.

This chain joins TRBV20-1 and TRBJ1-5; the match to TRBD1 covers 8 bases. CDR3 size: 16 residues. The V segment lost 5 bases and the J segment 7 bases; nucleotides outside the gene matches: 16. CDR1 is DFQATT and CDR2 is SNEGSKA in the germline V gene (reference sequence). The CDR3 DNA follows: TGCAGTGCTTACCCACACGGACAGGGCGGGGGGCAGCCCCAGCATTTT. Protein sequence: CSAYPHGQGGGQPQHF.

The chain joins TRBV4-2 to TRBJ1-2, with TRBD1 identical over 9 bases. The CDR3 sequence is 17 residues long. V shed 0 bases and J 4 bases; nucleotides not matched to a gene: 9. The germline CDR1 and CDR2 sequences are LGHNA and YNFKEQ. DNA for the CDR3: TGTGCCAGCAGCCAAGATATACAGGGGGCGCAGGGCTATGGCTACACCTTC. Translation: CASSQDIQGAQGYGYTF.

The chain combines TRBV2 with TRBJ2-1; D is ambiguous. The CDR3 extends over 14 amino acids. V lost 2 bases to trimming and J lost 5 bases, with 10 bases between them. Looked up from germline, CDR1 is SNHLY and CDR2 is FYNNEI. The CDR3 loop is CASSEPHLNNEQFF. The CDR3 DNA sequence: TGTGCCAGCAGTGAACCCCACCTGAACAATGAGCAGTTCTTC.

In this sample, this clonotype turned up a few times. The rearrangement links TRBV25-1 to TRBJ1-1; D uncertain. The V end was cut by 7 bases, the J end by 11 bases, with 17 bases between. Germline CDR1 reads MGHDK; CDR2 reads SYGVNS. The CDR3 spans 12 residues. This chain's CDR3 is CASTRTGLEAFF. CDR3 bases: TGTGCCAGCACCCGGACGGGATTGGAGGCTTTCTTT.

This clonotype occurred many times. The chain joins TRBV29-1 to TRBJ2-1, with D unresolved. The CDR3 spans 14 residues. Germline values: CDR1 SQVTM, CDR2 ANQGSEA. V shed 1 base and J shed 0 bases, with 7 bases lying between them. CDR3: CSVEVASSYNEQFF. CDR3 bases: TGCAGCGTTGAAGTGGCCAGCTCCTACAATGAGCAGTTCTTC.

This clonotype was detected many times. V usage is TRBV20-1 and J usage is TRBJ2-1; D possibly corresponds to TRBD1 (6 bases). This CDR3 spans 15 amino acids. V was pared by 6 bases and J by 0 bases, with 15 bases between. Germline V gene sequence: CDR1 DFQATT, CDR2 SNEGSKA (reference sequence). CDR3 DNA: TGCAGTGCCCCAGGGGCAGTTAGCTCCTACAATGAGCAGTTCTTC. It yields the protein CSAPGAVSSYNEQFF.